These T cell receptor beta chains were read from a single sample in a study of shared clonotypes between healthy human individuals. Repertoires were generated with immunoSEQ multiplex PCR, while TCRdb's copy carries only in-frame clones and drops some. The sample carries some 510,000 clones, 79% recorded once. Specimen: PBMCs. These receptors originate from a woman aged 35 to 49 in good health. Some clones in this sample may be carry-over from other donors' samples. Both conserved end residues are part of each CDR3. The D gene is left open where the match is weak. Expanded clones get a size class; other rows say once, few or many, or leave the size out.

size	V	D	J	DNA	CDR3
.	TRBV29-1	.	TRBJ2-3	TGCAGCGTTGGGGCCCGAGCAGATACGCAGTATTTT	CSVGARADTQYF
once	TRBV18	TRBD1	TRBJ2-2	TGTGCCAGCTCACCATCAGGGACAGCGACTACCGGGGAGCTGTTTTTT	CASSPSGTATTGELFF
.	TRBV9	TRBD2	TRBJ2-1	TGTGCCAGCAGCCCCCTCCTAGGTGCGGGAGGGGGCAATGAGCAGTTCTTC	CASSPLLGAGGGNEQFF
once	TRBV7-8	.	TRBJ2-2	TGTGCCAGCAGCTTAGCGGGAGAGTCGGGCGGGGAGCTGTTTTTT	CASSLAGESGGELFF
.	TRBV7-2	.	TRBJ2-2	TGTGCCAGCAGCTTATTAGGGAACACCGGGGAGCTGTTTTTT	CASSLLGNTGELFF
.	TRBV7-9	.	TRBJ2-3	TGTGCCAGCAGCGCCGTGGGGGGTGGGAGCACAGATACGCAGTATTTT	CASSAVGGGSTDTQYF
many	TRBV6-1	.	TRBJ2-4	TGTGCCAGCAGTGAAGCAGGGGAAGGGTGGGAAAACATTCAGTACTTC	CASSEAGEGWENIQYF
.	TRBV5-1	.	TRBJ2-7	TGCGCCAGCAGCTTAACGGGACACCTAAATCACGAGCAGTACTTC	CASSLTGHLNHEQYF
.	TRBV27	.	TRBJ2-1	TGTGCCAGCAGGACCTACAATGAGCAGTTCTTC	CASRTYNEQFF
once	TRBV10-2	.	TRBJ2-7	TGCGCCAGCAGTCCATTCGTAGGAGGAGCGGGTTCCTACGAGCAGTACTTC	CASSPFVGGAGSYEQYF
.	TRBV21-1	.	TRBJ2-1	TGTGCCAGCAGCATTCGACAGGGAGGGTCCTACAATGAGCAGTTCTTC	CASSIRQGGSYNEQFF
.	TRBV5-1	.	TRBJ2-1	TGCGCCAGCAGCTTGGTGGCAGGGCCTAGGGGTGAGCAGTTCTTC	CASSLVAGPRGEQFF
many	TRBV28	.	TRBJ2-1	TGTGCCAGCAGTTTTCTGGCGGTGTCCTACAATGAGCAGTTCTTC	CASSFLAVSYNEQFF
.	TRBV5-5	.	TRBJ2-7	TGTGCCAGCAGCGAACCGGGGTTTCTCTCCAACGAGCAGTACTTC	CASSEPGFLSNEQYF
many	TRBV5-1	TRBD1	TRBJ1-1	TGCGCCAGCAGCATACAGGGGAAGGAGGCAGGCACTGAAGCTTTCTTT	CASSIQGKEAGTEAFF
.	TRBV5-5	.	TRBJ2-3	TGTGCCAGCAGCCGGAGCGGGCTCAGCACAGATACGCAGTATTTT	CASSRSGLSTDTQYF
.	TRBV19	TRBD1	TRBJ2-7	TGTGCCAGTAGCATGAGGGGGCTGGACGAGCAGTACTTC	CASSMRGLDEQYF
.	TRBV18	.	TRBJ2-1	TGTGCCAGCTCACCAGGGACACAGGAGCAGTTCTTC	CASSPGTQEQFF
.	TRBV7-3	.	TRBJ2-1	TGTGCCAGCAGCTCCCGACTAGAGGGTGAGCAGTTCTTC	CASSSRLEGEQFF
.	TRBV18	.	TRBJ2-7	TGTGCCAGCTCAACAACAGGGACGAACGAGCAGTACTTC	CASSTTGTNEQYF
once	TRBV28	.	TRBJ1-2	TGTGCCAGCAGTTTAACAAACTATGGCTACACCTTC	CASSLTNYGYTF
.	TRBV28	TRBD1	TRBJ1-5	TGTGCCGAAGGGGGCGCGAATCAGCCCCAGCATTTT	CAEGGANQPQHF
once	TRBV6-1	TRBD1	TRBJ2-3	TGTGCCAGCAGCGGCAACCGACAGGGAAGTGATACGCAGTATTTT	CASSGNRQGSDTQYF
.	TRBV18	TRBD1	TRBJ2-3	TGTGCCAGCTCCCCTCCGGGACAGAGGACAGATACGCAGTATTTT	CASSPPGQRTDTQYF
.	TRBV5-6	.	TRBJ1-2	TGTGCCAGCAGCTACTCACAGGTTAATGGCTACACCTTC	CASSYSQVNGYTF
.	TRBV6-1	TRBD1	TRBJ1-2	TGTGCCAGCACGGGACAGCGACACGAAAACTATGGCTACACCTTC	CASTGQRHENYGYTF
.	TRBV5-6	TRBD2	TRBJ2-3	TGTGCCAGCAACCACCGGACTAGCGGGAGGGTGTGGTATTTT	CASNHRTSGRVWYF
.	TRBV4-2	TRBD1	TRBJ2-3	TGTGCCAGCCGGGACAGGGGGACAGATACGCAGTATTTT	CASRDRGTDTQYF
few	TRBV7-9	TRBD1	TRBJ1-1	TGTGCCAGCAAAGGCGGGACAGGGGTTGTCACTGAAGCTTTCTTT	CASKGGTGVVTEAFF
.	TRBV7-9	TRBD1	TRBJ2-7	TGTGCCAGCAGCTTCCGGGACAGCTCCTACGAGCAGTACTTC	CASSFRDSSYEQYF
once	TRBV10-3	.	TRBJ1-2	TGTGCCAGCGCGCCAGCTGGGGCCCGCTATGGCTACACCTTC	CASAPAGARYGYTF